Given below is one T cell receptor (beta chain) in context. The table lists this clonotype with a few counts. Its antigen has not been determined. Qualities for individual bases were not recorded, and no much larger clone is one base off. Preparation of the library involved RT-PCR. Instrument used: Illumina HiSeq 2500. TCRdb reran the public reads through fastp at Q25 and MiXCR, keeping productive beta chains. Each CDR3 protein appears once, grouped with its most common genes and DNA. This sample has 650,000 to 800,000 distinct CDR3 sequences in its table, and about a fifth of those were observed once. About a tenth of the sample belongs to the ten largest clones. The data were obtained in a study of response to subunit inactivated influenza vaccine (dated by TCRdb to the late 2010s). With respect to the entire study: To follow how T cells responded to a trivalent subunit inactivated influenza vaccine, the researchers relied on deep quantitative profiling of the T cell receptor repertoire.

Overall study results and their limits: It was suggested by the authors that each seasonal influenza vaccination may recruit only a limited number of new T cells.

Taken from cysteine to phenylalanine, the CDR3 has 16 residues. Only CDR3 DNA remains: 48 bases, in frame from the first base. CDR1 MNHEY and CDR2 SVGEGT were looked up in the germline V gene. Trimming removed 5 bases from V and 2 bases from J, leaving 19 bases between the germline ends. Here the sequenced sample was PBMCs from blood, taken 5 days after vaccination. In this chain, TRBV6-2 or TRBV6-3 is recombined with TRBJ2-7; perhaps TRBD1 is the D gene, with 6 bases matching. The clonotype originates from a man aged 50-59 years who received an inactivated influenza vaccine. Donor details come from another sample of the same person, matched by shared clones. This receptor has the CDR3 CASSPPPYRVTYEQYF. The DNA is TGTGCCAGCAGTCCCCCCCCCTACAGGGTAACCTACGAGCAGTACTTC.